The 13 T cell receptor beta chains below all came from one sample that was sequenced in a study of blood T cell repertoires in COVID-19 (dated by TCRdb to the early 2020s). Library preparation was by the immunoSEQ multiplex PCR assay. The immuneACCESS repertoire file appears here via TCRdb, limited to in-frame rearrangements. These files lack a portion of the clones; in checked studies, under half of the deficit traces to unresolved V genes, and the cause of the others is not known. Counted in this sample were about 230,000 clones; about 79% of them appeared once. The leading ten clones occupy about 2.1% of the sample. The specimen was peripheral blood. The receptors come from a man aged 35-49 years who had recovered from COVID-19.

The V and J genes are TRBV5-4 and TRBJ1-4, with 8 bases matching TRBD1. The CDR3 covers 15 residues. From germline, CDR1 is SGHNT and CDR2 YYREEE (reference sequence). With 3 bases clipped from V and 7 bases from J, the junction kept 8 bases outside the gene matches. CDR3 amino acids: CASSSRTGFTEKLFF. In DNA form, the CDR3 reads TGTGCCAGCAGCTCTAGGACAGGGTTTACTGAAAAACTGTTTTTT.

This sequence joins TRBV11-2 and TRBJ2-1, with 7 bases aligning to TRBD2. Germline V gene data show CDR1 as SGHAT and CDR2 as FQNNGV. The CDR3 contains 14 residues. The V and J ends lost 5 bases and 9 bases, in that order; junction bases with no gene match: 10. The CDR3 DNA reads TGTGCCAGCAGCATCACCGGGACTATTGCTGAGCAGTTCTTC. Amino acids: CASSITGTIAEQFF. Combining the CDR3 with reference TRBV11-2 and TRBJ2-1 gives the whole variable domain EAGVAQSPRYKIIEKRQSVAFWCNPISGHATLYWYQQILGQGPKLLIQFQNNGVVDDSQLPKDRFSAERLKGVDSTLKIQPAKLEDSAVYLCASSITGTIAEQFFGPGTRLTVL.

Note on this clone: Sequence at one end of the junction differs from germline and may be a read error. For the CDR3, the DNA is TGTGCCAGCACCTCCTTCCTTACCACTGTTTTT. Its translation: CASTSFLTTVF. J is TRBJ1-5 and V is TRBV28; D uncertain. Germline V gene lookup returns CDR1 MDHEN and CDR2 SYDVKM. The CDR3 is 11 residues long.

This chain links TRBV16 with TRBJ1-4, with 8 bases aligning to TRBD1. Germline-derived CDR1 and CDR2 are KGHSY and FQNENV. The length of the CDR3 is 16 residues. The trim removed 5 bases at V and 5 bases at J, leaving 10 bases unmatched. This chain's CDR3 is CASSFTRTGPNEKLFF. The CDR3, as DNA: TGTGCCAGCAGCTTTACCCGGACAGGGCCAAATGAAAAACTGTTTTTT.

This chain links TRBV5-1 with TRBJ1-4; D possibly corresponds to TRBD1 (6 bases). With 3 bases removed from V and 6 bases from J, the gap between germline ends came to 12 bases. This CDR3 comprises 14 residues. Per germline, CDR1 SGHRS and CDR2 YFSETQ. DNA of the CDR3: TGCGCCAGCAGCTCCTGGACAGCAGATGAAAAACTGTTTTTT. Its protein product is CASSSWTADEKLFF.

CDR3: CASSPQRLVYSNQPQHF. The CDR3 region has the DNA TGTGCCAGCTCACCACAAAGGCTAGTTTATAGCAATCAGCCCCAGCATTTT. This chain connects TRBV18 to TRBJ1-5; D uncertain. V was shortened by 1 base and J by 0 bases, with 13 bases between the two germline ends. The CDR3 runs to 17 residues. Germline V gives CDR1 KGHSH, CDR2 LQKENI.

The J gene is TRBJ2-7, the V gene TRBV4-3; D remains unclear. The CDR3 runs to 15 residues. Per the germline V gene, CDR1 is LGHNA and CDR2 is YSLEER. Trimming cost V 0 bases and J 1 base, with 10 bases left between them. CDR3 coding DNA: TGCGCCAGCAGCCAAGAAGCGTTGGAGTCCTACGAGCAGTACTTC. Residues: CASSQEALESYEQYF.

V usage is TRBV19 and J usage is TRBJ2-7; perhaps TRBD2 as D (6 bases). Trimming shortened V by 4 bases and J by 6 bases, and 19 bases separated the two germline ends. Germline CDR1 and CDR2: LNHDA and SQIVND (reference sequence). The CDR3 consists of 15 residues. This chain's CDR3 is CASSSAMGGMGEQYF. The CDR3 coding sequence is TGTGCCAGTAGTAGCGCGATGGGGGGAATGGGCGAGCAGTACTTC.

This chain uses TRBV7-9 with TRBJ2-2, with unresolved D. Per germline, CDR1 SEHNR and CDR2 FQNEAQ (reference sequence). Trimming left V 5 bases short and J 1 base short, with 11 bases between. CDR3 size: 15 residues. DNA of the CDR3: TGTGCCAGCAGCGACAAGTCACGGAACACCGGGGAGCTGTTTTTT. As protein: CASSDKSRNTGELFF.

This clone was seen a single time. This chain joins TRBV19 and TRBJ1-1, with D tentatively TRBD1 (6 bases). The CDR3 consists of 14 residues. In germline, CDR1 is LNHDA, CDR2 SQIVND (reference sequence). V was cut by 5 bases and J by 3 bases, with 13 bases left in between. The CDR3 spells CASSGGAPYTEAFF. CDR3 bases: TGTGCCAGTAGTGGGGGGGCGCCTTACACTGAAGCTTTCTTT.

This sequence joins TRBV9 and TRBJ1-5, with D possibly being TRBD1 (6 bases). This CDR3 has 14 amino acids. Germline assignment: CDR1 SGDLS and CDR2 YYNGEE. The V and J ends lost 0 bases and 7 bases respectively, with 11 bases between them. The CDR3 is CASSVANRAQPQHF. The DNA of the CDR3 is TGTGCCAGCAGCGTAGCTAACAGGGCCCAGCCCCAGCATTTT. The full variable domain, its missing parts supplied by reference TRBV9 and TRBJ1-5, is DSGVTQTPKHLITATGQRVTLRCSPRSGDLSVYWYQQSLDQGLQFLIQYYNGEERAKGNILERFSAQQFPDLHSELNLSSLELGDSALYFCASSVANRAQPQHFGDGTRLSIL.

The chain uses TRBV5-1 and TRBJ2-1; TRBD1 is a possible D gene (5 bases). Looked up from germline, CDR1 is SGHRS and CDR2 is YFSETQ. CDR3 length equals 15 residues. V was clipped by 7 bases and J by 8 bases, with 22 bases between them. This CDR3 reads CASASTDPRVDEQFF. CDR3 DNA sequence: TGCGCCAGCGCCAGTACGGACCCCAGGGTCGATGAGCAGTTCTTC. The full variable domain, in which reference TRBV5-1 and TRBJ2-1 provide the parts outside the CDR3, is KAGVTQTPRYLIKTRGQQVTLSCSPISGHRSVSWYQQTPGQGLQFLFEYFSETQRNKGNFPGRFSGRQFSNSRSEMNVSTLELGDSALYLCASASTDPRVDEQFFGPGTRLTVL.

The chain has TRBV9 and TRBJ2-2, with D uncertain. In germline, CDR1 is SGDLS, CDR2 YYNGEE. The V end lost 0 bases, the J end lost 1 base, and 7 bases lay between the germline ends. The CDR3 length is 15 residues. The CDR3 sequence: CASSVGLLNTGELFF. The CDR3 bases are TGTGCCAGCAGCGTAGGACTCTTGAACACCGGGGAGCTGTTTTTT.